There are many counts of the clone carrying this T cell receptor beta chain. Its antigen is not known. This entry belongs to a study of CD8+CD57+ T cells in acquired aplastic anemia. About the research overall: Sorted cells (CD4+ and CD8+) yielded DNA amounts that averaged about 3.1 ug. Researchers reported that healthy donors averaged about 11 million reads for CD4+ cells. Study outcomes and limitations: Patients and controls had CD8+ Simpson's diversity values that were not significantly distinct. The same twenty-nine CD8+ CDR3 sequences occurred in patients and in controls.

Trimming removed 4 bases at V and 1 base at J, with 13 bases between. This CDR3 comprises 15 residues. Germline CDR1 SGHKS, CDR2 YYEKEE (reference sequence). Genomic DNA templated the TCR beta VDJ and CDR3 profiling. TCRdb called the reads again in MiXCR, with one record for every CDR3 protein. Altogether under 250,000 distinct CDR3 sequences are present, 34% being singletons, with the ten largest covering 1% to 1.3%. This sequence was found in a human donor in good health, serving as a control. The sequenced sample consisted of sorted CD4+, CD8+, or CD8+CD57+ T cells (not recorded which) from PBMCs. The chain is built from TRBV5-5 and TRBJ2-3; TRBD2 might be the D (6 bases). The CDR3 is CASSLDYIGTDTQYF. CDR3 in DNA: TGTGCCAGCAGCCTGGACTACATTGGCACAGATACGCAGTATTTT.